The T cell receptor (beta chain) described here comes from a study of shared clonotypes between healthy human individuals. The repertoire was sequenced with immunoSEQ multiplex PCR; TCRdb's copy has only in-frame clones and lacks some. The repertoire consists of around 100,000 clones, with roughly 70% occurring once and the leading ten covering more than 20%. Broader study findings: Investigators expected sequencing depth to affect clonotype sharing among donors.

Germline V CDR1 and CDR2: LNHDA, SQIVND (reference sequence). The CDR3 totals 12 residues. This clone was found once. Its antigen is undetermined. The chain has TRBV19 and TRBJ2-5; D gene ambiguous. The J call may be mistaken, given a closer DNA end match to TRBJ2-7. Input material: memory CD8+ T cells sorted from blood. As to subset: CD45RO+ cells pooled with CCR7-negative TemRA cells. This TCR derives from a woman younger than 45 in good health. For the CDR3, the DNA is TGTGCCAGTAGTATAGTCGGATACGAGCAGTACTTC. Its protein is CASSIVGYEQYF.